One T cell receptor (beta chain) is described in this entry. What this receptor recognizes is not known. This may arise from a read error, as a much more abundant clone is one base away. TCR beta CDR3 regions were amplified from RNA transcripts. A first-round RT-PCR of the TCR CDR3 used the HTBI primer set with the Qiagen OneStep RT-PCR kit. A second multiplex PCR round built the libraries, followed by size selection and purification. Libraries were sequenced paired-end with 100 bp reads on an Illumina HiSeq2000. Per the original workflow: SOAPnuke was used to process the raw data, removing reads that contained adapters or uncalled bases, had a mean Phred below 15, or lacked an exact match to the constant primer or identifier. High-quality paired reads were merged with COPE v1.2.5, and unique nucleotide sequences were defined as clonotypes. Clonotypes were aligned to IMGT TRBV, TRBD and TRBJ reference segments using MiTCR v1.1. The analysis was restricted to V-J combinations with a frequency above 0.0001, which together covered 99.2% of the repertoires. The TCS score was defined as F50 (clonal expansion) divided by E x V (chaos), with BLOSUM62-based TCRdist calculated between CDR3 peptides within each V-J. Welch's t-statistics and random forest reduced 450 to 600 V-J features to 10 to 15, which were used in a naive Bayes classifier (R e1071). TCRdb handled the public reads itself, with Q25 trimming in fastp and clone calling in MiXCR, and kept productive beta chains. Each CDR3 protein appears once, grouped with its most common genes and DNA. These V and J calls are TCRdb output, not the study's own analysis. The sample has roughly 550,000 distinct CDR3 sequences on record, 16% of them singletons. The ten top clones hold approximately 32% of the sample.

These data come from a study of T cells in Graves' hyperthyroidism and ophthalmopathy (dated by TCRdb to between 2017 and 2020). With regard to the full study: Peripheral blood samples were taken at the time of initial diagnosis, prior to any treatment. TCR V-J signatures able to tell the groups apart were searched for in a discovery cohort of 90 to 100 patients, of whom roughly 42 had Graves' ophthalmopathy and about 60 had stable Graves' hyperthyroidism. The 100 discovery patients were randomly split 7:3 into training and test sets. In several Graves' hyperthyroidism patients, the study also compared T-cell repertoires from thyroid tissue with T-cell repertoires from blood. The paper reports TCR Vbeta CDR3 sequencing of approximately 140 peripheral blood samples: approximately 41 ophthalmopathy, about 75 hyperthyroidism and approximately 17 progressor patients. Whether ophthalmopathy could be predicted prospectively was tested in an independent validation cohort made up of roughly 20 hyperthyroidism patients plus 17 patients who later progressed to ophthalmopathy. After blood sampling, hyperthyroidism patients were treated with methimazole at a starting dose of 30 mg daily, and ophthalmopathy patients were treated with high-dose intravenous methylprednisolone. The paper as a whole reports these results and caveats: Most expanded thyroid clonotypes (frequency above 0.001) were also detected in blood, a finding suggesting that blood repertoires may reflect thyroid immune responses. Ophthalmopathy was separated from stable hyperthyroidism by a 13 V-J signature model, with just over 85% sensitivity and 81% to 83% specificity obtained in cross-validation and 80%/75% obtained in testing. During validation, the model predicted progression to ophthalmopathy a median of around six months ahead of onset, with just under 71% sensitivity and roughly 72% specificity. No statistical method was used to set the sample size in advance, and investigators knew the group allocation.

Moderately to severely active disease, a Clinical Activity Score of at least 3, a NOSPECS grade of at least 4, and a duration under 3 months were present in ophthalmopathy patients. Exclusion was applied to patients with uncontrolled infections, other autoimmune diseases, pregnancy or lactation. Clinical symptoms, serum thyroxine and TRAb, thyroid ultrasound, and orbital computed tomography formed the basis for the diagnoses. PBMCs were isolated from 8 to 10 ml of fresh peripheral blood by Ficoll-Paque density gradient centrifugation. Total RNA was extracted with Trizol reagent, and quality was checked on an Agilent 2100 Bioanalyzer. CDR3 length: 14 amino acids, cysteine to phenylalanine. Solely the CDR3 DNA is kept, with 42 bases framed from the first base. Relative to germline, V is missing 3 bases and J is missing 9 bases, with 7 bases of the junction outside any gene match. The germline V gene sets CDR1 to LGHNA and CDR2 to YNFKEQ.

Sequencing was carried out using blood. The receptor chain draws on TRBV4-2 and TRBJ2-1; TRBD2 fits 8 bases in the junction. This clonotype was sampled from a woman aged 25 to 39 with Graves' ophthalmopathy. The nucleotides are TGTGCCAGCAGCCAGCCCGGGACTAGGGGTGAGCAGTTCTTC. Its protein product is CASSQPGTRGEQFF.